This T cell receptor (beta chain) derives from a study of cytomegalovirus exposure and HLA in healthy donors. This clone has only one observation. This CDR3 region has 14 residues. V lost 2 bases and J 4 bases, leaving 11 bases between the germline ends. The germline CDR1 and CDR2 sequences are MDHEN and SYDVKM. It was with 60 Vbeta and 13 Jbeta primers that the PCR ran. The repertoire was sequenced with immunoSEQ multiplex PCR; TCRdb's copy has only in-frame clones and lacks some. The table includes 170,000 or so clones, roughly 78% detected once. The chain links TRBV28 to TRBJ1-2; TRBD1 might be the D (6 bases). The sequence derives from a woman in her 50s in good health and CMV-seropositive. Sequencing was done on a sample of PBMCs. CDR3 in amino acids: CASSLKGQFYGYTF. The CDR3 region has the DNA TGTGCCAGCAGTTTAAAAGGACAGTTCTATGGCTACACCTTC.